This T cell receptor beta chain came from a study of early T cells in non-severe SARS-CoV-2 infection. Concerning this clonotype itself: The junction differs from germline at one of its ends, possibly a read error.

The CDR3 runs 14 residues. Each CDR3 protein gets one entry after TCRdb re-called the 5' RACE reads with MiXCR. The table shows 70,000 or so distinct CDR3 sequences, with approximately 10% occurring only once. The sample comprised whole blood. This clonotype was obtained from an adult who was a healthcare worker with PCR-confirmed SARS-CoV-2 infection or an uninfected control (not recorded which). V gene TRBV12-3 or TRBV12-4 combines with J gene TRBJ1-1; D is possibly TRBD1 (5 bases). CDR3 bases: TGTGCCAGCAGATACAAGCAGGGCAACACCGAAGCTTTCTTT. This codes for CASRYKQGNTEAFF.